This TCR beta chain was identified during a study of T-cell reconstitution after alpha-beta-depleted transplantation in children. The TCRbeta library incorporated unique molecular identifiers. TCRdb itself ran the PCR reads through MiXCR, one entry per CDR3 protein. The sample contains some 120,000 distinct CDR3 sequences, around a tenth of which appear only once. Study-wide findings and caveats: T-cell numbers and diversity, one year after transplant, stemmed largely from T cells that were newly produced.

In its sample, this clonotype was seen a few times. What it recognizes is unknown. The receptor was isolated from a girl less than two years old who had a stem cell transplant for combined immunodeficiency, so the T cells may come from the graft donor. Sequences were derived from PBMCs, mostly from graft donor cells, sampled 180 days after TCRalphabeta/CD19-depleted stem cell transplant.

The CDR3 coding sequence is TGTGCCAGCAGTTTTGGGGGGACAAGGACTGAAGCTTTCTTT. Encoded protein: CASSFGGTRTEAFF. This chain connects TRBV12-3 or TRBV12-4 to TRBJ1-1, with D tentatively TRBD1 (6 bases). V lost 3 bases and J 5 bases, leaving 13 bases between the germline ends. This CDR3 region has 14 residues.